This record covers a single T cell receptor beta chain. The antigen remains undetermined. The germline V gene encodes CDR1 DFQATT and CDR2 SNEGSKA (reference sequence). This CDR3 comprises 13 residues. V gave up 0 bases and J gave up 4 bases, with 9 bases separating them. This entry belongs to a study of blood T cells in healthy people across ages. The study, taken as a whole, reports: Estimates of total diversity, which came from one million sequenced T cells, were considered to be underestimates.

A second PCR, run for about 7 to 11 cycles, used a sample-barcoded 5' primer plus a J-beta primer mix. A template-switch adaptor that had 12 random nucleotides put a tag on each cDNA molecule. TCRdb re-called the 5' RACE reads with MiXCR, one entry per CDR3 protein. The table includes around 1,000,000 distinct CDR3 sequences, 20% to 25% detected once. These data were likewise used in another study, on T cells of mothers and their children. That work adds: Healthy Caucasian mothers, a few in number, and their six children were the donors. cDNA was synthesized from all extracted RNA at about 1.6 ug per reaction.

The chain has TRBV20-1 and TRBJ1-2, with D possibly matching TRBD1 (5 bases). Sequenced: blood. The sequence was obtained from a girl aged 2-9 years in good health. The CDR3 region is CSARDREGYGYTF. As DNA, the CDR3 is TGCAGTGCTAGAGACAGGGAAGGCTATGGCTACACCTTC.